Below are 27 T cell receptor beta chains sequenced from a single sample in a study of response to subunit inactivated influenza vaccine. One entry per CDR3 protein results from TCRdb running MiXCR on the RT-PCR reads. The table lists about 620,000 distinct CDR3 sequences, about 10% of them singletons. These data also featured in a second study, about T cells expressing NK-cell markers. That paper states: UMI-tagged 5'RACE template switching yielded the TCR beta cDNA.

The material was PBMCs from blood, obtained on the day of vaccination. These receptors were collected from a man aged 50 or older who received an inactivated influenza vaccine.

The chain is built from TRBV15 and TRBJ2-1, with 8 nucleotides matching TRBD1. J gave up 5 bases and V 3 bases, and 9 bases lay outside the gene matches. Germline V gives CDR1 LNHNV, CDR2 YYDKDF (reference sequence). The CDR3 runs 16 residues. The CDR3 reads CATSSLDRVRDNEQFF. CDR3 sequence (DNA): TGTGCCACCAGCAGCTTGGACAGGGTGAGAGACAATGAGCAGTTCTTC.

This clonotype was recorded at least ten times. This sequence joins TRBV7-9 and TRBJ2-2; D tentatively reads TRBD1 or TRBD2 (5 bases each). This CDR3 is 15 amino acids long. Germline V gene lookup returns CDR1 SEHNR and CDR2 FQNEAQ (reference sequence). Trimming removed 5 bases at V and 6 bases at J, with 16 bases between. The CDR3 sequence is CASSIGTVSPGELFF. For the CDR3, the DNA is TGTGCCAGCAGCATCGGGACGGTCAGTCCCGGGGAGCTGTTTTTT.

A few counts support this clonotype. The chain has TRBV20-1 and TRBJ2-3, with D possibly matching TRBD1 (6 bases). The V gene's germline CDR1 is DFQATT and CDR2 SNEGSKA (reference sequence). The ends were cut back, 3 bases at V and 0 bases at J, with 19 bases in the middle. The CDR3 has 17 residues. CDR3 protein: CSARGMDSSDSTDTQYF. DNA of the CDR3: TGCAGTGCTAGGGGGATGGACAGTTCAGATAGCACAGATACGCAGTATTTT.

Only a few counts were recorded for this clonotype. The chain recombines TRBV10-3 with TRBJ2-3; D remains unclear. Germline CDR1 and CDR2: ENHRY and SYGVKD. The CDR3 contains 13 residues. V shed 7 bases and J shed 2 bases, with 10 bases lying between them. In nucleotides, the CDR3 is TGTGCCATCAAAGGACCGGACACAGATACGCAGTATTTT. This gives the protein CAIKGPDTDTQYF.

This clonotype was seen many times. This chain links TRBV29-1 with TRBJ2-1; D remains unclear. Trimming pared 1 base from V and 5 bases from J, leaving 12 bases between. CDR1 SQVTM and CDR2 ANQGSEA come from the germline V gene. CDR3 length: 14 amino acids. The CDR3 DNA reads as TGCAGCGTTGAAGTACCCCCGCGCGACAATGAGCAGTTCTTC. It codes for CSVEVPPRDNEQFF.

This chain connects TRBV11-1 to TRBJ1-3; tentative D call: TRBD1 (6 bases). Germline V gene sequence: CDR1 SGHAT, CDR2 FQDESV (reference sequence). The V and J ends lost 4 bases and 4 bases respectively, with 23 bases between them. The CDR3 covers 18 residues. The CDR3 bases are TGTGCCAGCAGCTCCCCATACCCAGGGGTCCGCTCCGGAAACACCATATATTTT. This sequence encodes CASSSPYPGVRSGNTIYF.

This clonotype turned up a few times. This sequence joins TRBV7-6 and TRBJ1-1; 7 bases match TRBD1. The germline V gene encodes CDR1 SGHVS and CDR2 FNYEAQ. With V trimmed by 5 bases and J by 4 bases, 10 bases remained unmatched. This CDR3 spans 15 amino acids. The CDR3 DNA sequence: TGTGCCAGCAGCCCACGACAGGGCGAGGGCACTGAAGCTTTCTTT. This codes for CASSPRQGEGTEAFF.

The chain is built from TRBV10-3 and TRBJ2-5; tentatively, D is TRBD1 (6 bases). The germline V and J ends were trimmed by 6 bases and 2 bases, with 16 bases remaining between them. The length of the CDR3 is 15 residues. Germline CDR1 and CDR2: ENHRY and SYGVKD. The CDR3 region is CAIRASQGGQETQYF. For the CDR3, the DNA is TGTGCCATCAGGGCCTCCCAAGGGGGTCAAGAGACCCAGTACTTC.

V usage is TRBV11-2 and J usage is TRBJ1-6; weak D call: TRBD1 (6 bases). V was pared by 8 bases and J by 7 bases, with 15 bases between. The CDR3 spans 14 residues. Looked up from germline, CDR1 is SGHAT and CDR2 is FQNNGV. The CDR3 here is CASSEGVGNSPLHF. The CDR3 DNA is TGTGCCAGCTCGGAGGGGGTGGGAAATTCACCCCTCCACTTT.

This rearrangement joins TRBV4-2 to TRBJ2-1; 9 nucleotides match TRBD2. Germline-derived CDR1 and CDR2 are LGHNA and YNFKEQ. This CDR3 has 16 amino acids. After removal of 0 bases from V and 5 bases from J, the junction contained 5 bases not matched to a gene. CDR3 sequence: CASSQDLGLANNEQFF. The CDR3 DNA follows: TGTGCCAGCAGCCAAGATTTAGGACTAGCGAACAATGAGCAGTTCTTC.

The chain joins TRBV4-2 to TRBJ2-3; TRBD2 agrees at 14 bases. Germline CDR1 reads LGHNA; CDR2 reads YNFKEQ. The CDR3 spans 19 residues. With 1 base clipped from V and 0 bases from J, the junction kept 6 bases outside the gene matches. Written as DNA, the CDR3 is TGTGCCAGCAGCCAAGCACTCGGGACTAGCGGGGGCAGCACAGATACGCAGTATTTT. This sequence encodes CASSQALGTSGGSTDTQYF.

This chain links TRBV5-1 with TRBJ2-7; perhaps TRBD2 as D (6 bases). V was shortened by 0 bases and J by 4 bases, with 14 bases between the two germline ends. Looked up from germline, CDR1 is SGHRS and CDR2 is YFSETQ. The CDR3 covers 15 residues. CDR3 loop: CASSLEGRGVYEQYF. In DNA, the CDR3 is TGCGCCAGCAGCTTGGAAGGTCGCGGGGTATACGAGCAGTACTTC.

This chain joins TRBV20-1 and TRBJ2-7, with 12 bases that match TRBD2. The CDR3 loop spans 15 amino acids. CDR1 and CDR2 (germline): DFQATT, SNEGSKA (reference sequence). CDR3 sequence: CRVPTSGSSMGEQYF. The DNA of the CDR3 is TGCAGGGTCCCGACTAGCGGGAGCTCAATGGGCGAGCAGTACTTC.

V usage is TRBV12-3 or TRBV12-4 and J usage is TRBJ2-7, with 8 nucleotides matching TRBD1. The CDR3 sequence is 14 residues long. V trimming: 2 bases; J trimming: 6 bases; junction bases outside the gene matches: 6. CDR3 region: CASSLSAGGVEQYF. DNA for the CDR3: TGTGCCAGCAGTTTATCGGCAGGGGGCGTCGAGCAGTACTTC.

The chain carries TRBV11-2 and TRBJ1-1, with D unclear. The CDR3 has 14 amino acids. The V gene lost 1 base and the J gene lost 1 base, with 7 bases spanning the gap. From germline, CDR1 is SGHAT and CDR2 FQNNGV. The CDR3 bases are TGTGCCAGCAGCTTAGTCATAAAGAACACTGAAGCTTTCTTT. It encodes CASSLVIKNTEAFF.

The rearrangement uses TRBV12-3 or TRBV12-4 and TRBJ2-7; tentatively, D is TRBD2 (6 bases). V lost 1 base to trimming and J lost 5 bases, with 15 bases between them. This CDR3 is built from 15 residues. CDR3 protein: CASSLGGVRENEQYF. CDR3 nucleotides: TGTGCCAGCAGTTTAGGGGGGGTCAGGGAAAACGAGCAGTACTTC.

The V gene is TRBV4-2, the J gene TRBJ1-1; TRBD1 matches at 9 bases. The CDR3 consists of 17 residues. V gave up 0 bases and J gave up 9 bases; unmatched junction bases: 14. The germline V gene encodes CDR1 LGHNA and CDR2 YNFKEQ. The CDR3 coding sequence is TGTGCCAGCAGCCAAGATACGTCCCGGACAGGGGATTTCCAAGCTTTCTTT. This gives the protein CASSQDTSRTGDFQAFF.

This clonotype was seen repeatedly, ten times or more. This chain links TRBV21-1 with TRBJ2-5; TRBD2, the D gene given by the table, was not confirmed from the DNA. TRBV21-1 is a pseudogene locus. The CDR3 totals 17 residues. The CDR3, as DNA: TGTGCCCGAATCGTGGGACTAGCGGGAGGGCCGCGAGAGACCCAGTACTTC. Translating it yields CARIVGLAGGPRETQYF.

This clonotype occurred many times. The V call is TRBV7-9, the J call TRBJ2-7; D perhaps matches TRBD1 (5 bases). The CDR3 covers 13 residues. V lost 5 bases and J 4 bases, leaving 12 bases between the germline ends. Germline V CDR1 and CDR2: SEHNR, FQNEAQ (reference sequence). The CDR3 nucleotides are TGTGCCAGCAGCCCTCGACAGAAGTACGAGCAGTACTTC. Protein: CASSPRQKYEQYF.

The J gene is TRBJ2-1, the V gene TRBV20-1; 9 nucleotides line up with TRBD2. CDR3 size: 15 residues. Germline V gene data show CDR1 as DFQATT and CDR2 as SNEGSKA (reference sequence). Unmatched junction bases numbered 10, after V lost 3 bases and J lost 7 bases. CDR3: CSARYSGRGVNEQFF. The CDR3 coding sequence is TGCAGTGCTAGGTATAGCGGGAGAGGAGTGAATGAGCAGTTCTTC.

This clonotype has only a few counts. This chain connects TRBV7-2 to TRBJ2-2; 7 bases map to TRBD2. Germline V gene lookup returns CDR1 SGHTA and CDR2 FQGNSA. CDR3 length: 15 residues. Unmatched junction bases numbered 6, after V lost 5 bases and J lost 3 bases. The DNA for the CDR3 is TGTGCCAGCAGCCCCCGGGCGGGAGACACCGGGGAGCTGTTTTTT. Its translation is CASSPRAGDTGELFF.

This clonotype was detected only a few times. The chain recombines TRBV2 with TRBJ2-1, with 8 bases fitting TRBD1. CDR1 is SNHLY and CDR2 is FYNNEI in the germline V gene. The junction had 7 bases not matched to a gene; V was cut back by 9 bases and J by 6 bases. This CDR3 comprises 13 residues. The CDR3 loop is CASGSGGFNEQFF. The CDR3 DNA follows: TGTGCCAGTGGGTCAGGGGGCTTCAATGAGCAGTTCTTC.

This clonotype was picked up many times. This chain joins TRBV12-3 or TRBV12-4 and TRBJ1-6; TRBD1 is a possible D gene (5 bases). The CDR3 has 14 residues. V gave up 2 bases and J gave up 7 bases, with 9 bases separating them. Here the CDR3 DNA reads TGTGCCAGCAGTTTACGACAGTGGAATTCACCCCTCCACTTT. It codes for CASSLRQWNSPLHF.

This clonotype was detected ten times or more. The CDR3 loop reads CASSRGRETQYF. DNA for the CDR3: TGTGCCAGCAGCCGTGGGCGAGAGACCCAGTACTTC. This chain joins TRBV3-1 and TRBJ2-5, with unresolved D. Germline-derived CDR1 and CDR2 are LGHDT and YNNKEL (reference sequence). The CDR3 has 12 amino acids. Trimming pared 4 bases from V and 4 bases from J, leaving 7 bases between.

The V call is TRBV5-6, the J call TRBJ2-1; perhaps TRBD2 as D (6 bases). This CDR3 spans 13 amino acids. Germline lookup yields CDR1 SGHDT and CDR2 YYEEEE. V was shortened by 4 bases and J by 7 bases, with 12 bases between the two germline ends. The CDR3 region has the DNA TGTGCCAGCAGCCGGCGGGAAGTAAATGAGCAGTTCTTC. Translation: CASSRREVNEQFF.

About this clonotype: Possible read error: a much larger clone is one base away. The rearrangement links TRBV6-5 to TRBJ1-1; no firm D call. Trimming removed 0 bases from V and 7 bases from J, with 6 bases in between. The germline V gene has CDR1 MNHEY and CDR2 SVGAGI. The CDR3 loop spans 12 amino acids. In DNA form, the CDR3 reads TGTGCCAGCAGTTACTCGCGGGGTGAAGCTTTCTTT. Translating gives CASSYSRGEAFF.

The sample holds many counts of this clonotype. The CDR3: CASSFQGDTEAFF. The CDR3 DNA reads as TGCGCCAGCAGTTTTCAGGGTGACACTGAAGCTTTCTTT. V usage is TRBV5-1 and J usage is TRBJ1-1; a weak D match, TRBD1 (5 bases). The CDR3 is 13 residues long. Trimming stripped 5 bases from V and 3 bases from J, with 11 bases between. The germline V gene encodes CDR1 SGHRS and CDR2 YFSETQ.